The 14 T cell receptor beta chains below come from one sample, sequenced in a study of Graves' ophthalmopathy and Graves' hyperthyroidism. The TCR beta CDR3 regions underwent amplification from RNA transcripts. Following a first-round RT-PCR that used HTBI primers, a second-round multiplex PCR was carried out. TCRdb independently ran MiXCR on the multiplex PCR reads; one entry per CDR3 protein. The sample lists some 170,000 distinct CDR3 sequences, 39% seen once, with approximately 9% in the top ten. Sequenced: peripheral blood. The receptors originated from a man under 40 with Graves' ophthalmopathy.

The chain combines TRBV5-1 with TRBJ2-5; 8 nucleotides align to TRBD1. This CDR3 region has 13 residues. Germline CDR1 is SGHRS and CDR2 is YFSETQ. V shed 6 bases and J 4 bases; nucleotides not matched to a gene: 5. For the CDR3, the DNA is TGCGCCAGCAACGTAGGACAGGGAGAGACCCAGTACTTC. Protein product: CASNVGQGETQYF.

This clonotype came up many times. The chain is built from TRBV11-3 and TRBJ1-2; no definite D call. V was pared by 2 bases and J by 3 bases, with 7 bases between. Germline CDR1 reads SGHNT; CDR2 reads YENEEA. This CDR3 has 13 amino acids. CDR3 protein: CASSLQEDYGYTF. The CDR3 region has the DNA TGTGCCAGCAGCTTACAGGAGGACTATGGCTACACCTTC.

At least ten counts were recorded for this clonotype. The chain joins TRBV12-3 or TRBV12-4 to TRBJ2-5, with D perhaps TRBD1 or TRBD2 (5 bases each). The CDR3 runs to 14 residues. Trimming took 5 bases from V and 5 from J, leaving 15 bases between them. The CDR3 DNA sequence: TGTGCCAGCAGTCCTCAGGGAGTGGGGGAGACCCAGTACTTC. Translated: CASSPQGVGETQYF.

This clonotype occurred many times. This rearrangement joins TRBV30 to TRBJ2-7; 9 bases line up with TRBD1. Germline trimming cut 2 bases from V and 4 bases from J; bases unmatched to any gene: 12. CDR3 length equals 16 residues. CDR1 is GTSNPN, CDR2 SVGIG, per germline (reference sequence). CDR3 bases: TGTGCCTGGAGTTATTCTGGGACAGGGAAGGGGTACGAGCAGTACTTC. This encodes CAWSYSGTGKGYEQYF. The full variable domain, rest sourced from reference TRBV30 and TRBJ2-7, is SQTIHQWPATLVQPVGSPLSLECTVEGTSNPNLYWYRQAAGRGLQLLFYSVGIGQISSEVPQNLSASRPQDRQFILSSKKLLLSDSGFYLCAWSYSGTGKGYEQYFGPGTRLTVT.

The chain couples TRBV28 to TRBJ1-1; weak D call: TRBD1 (6 bases). The CDR3 sequence is 13 residues long. CDR1 MDHEN and CDR2 SYDVKM come from the germline V gene. Trimming shortened V by 7 bases and J by 5 bases, and 14 bases separated the two germline ends. The chain's CDR3 is CASKLSGATEAFF. In DNA, the CDR3 is TGTGCCAGCAAGTTGTCGGGGGCGACTGAAGCTTTCTTT.

This clonotype was picked up many times. The chain is built from TRBV28 and TRBJ2-7; D is unclear. The CDR3 contains 14 residues. Per the germline V gene, CDR1 is MDHEN and CDR2 is SYDVKM. V lost 5 bases, J lost 2 bases, and 13 bases lay in between. CDR3 protein: CASSTGTSPYEQYF. CDR3 bases: TGTGCCAGCAGTACCGGTACGAGTCCCTACGAGCAGTACTTC.

This clonotype was counted at least ten times. This chain links TRBV6-5 with TRBJ1-5; D might be TRBD1 (5 bases). The CDR3 runs to 15 residues. Deletions cut 2 bases from V and 1 base from J, with 9 bases between. Germline CDR1 reads MNHEY; CDR2 reads SVGAGI. This chain's CDR3 is CASSYVRGSNQPQHF. The CDR3 nucleotides read TGTGCCAGCAGTTACGTGAGGGGAAGCAATCAGCCCCAGCATTTT.

This clonotype has at least ten counts. The chain has TRBV6-2 or TRBV6-3 and TRBJ2-6; a possible D gene is TRBD2 (6 bases). The CDR3 contains 15 residues. Germline values: CDR1 MNHEY, CDR2 SVGEGT. Trimming stripped 4 bases from V and 4 bases from J, with 11 bases between. The CDR3 nucleotides read TGTGCCAGCAGTTCGGGGACTTCAGGGGCCAACGTCCTGACTTTC. It specifies CASSSGTSGANVLTF.

V usage is TRBV12-3 or TRBV12-4 and J usage is TRBJ2-5; D remains ambiguous. The CDR3 is 14 amino acids. The V end was cut by 5 bases, the J end by 7 bases, with 17 bases between. The CDR3, as DNA: TGTGCCAGCAGTCCCCGAAGCACCTCGGGGACCCAGTACTTC. Amino acids: CASSPRSTSGTQYF.

This clonotype has at least ten counts. The CDR3: CASSLGYRTGQKNTEAFF. CDR3 coding DNA: TGTGCCAGCAGTTTAGGGTACCGGACAGGGCAAAAAAACACTGAAGCTTTCTTT. The chain carries TRBV27 and TRBJ1-1, with 8 bases fitting TRBD1. Germline V gene data show CDR1 as MNHEY and CDR2 as SMNVEV (reference sequence). Trimming took 2 bases from V and 2 from J; bases not matched to a gene: 13. The CDR3 has 18 residues.

This clonotype was seen ten or more times. The V gene is TRBV6-5, the J gene TRBJ1-1; 8 bases agree with TRBD1. CDR1 is MNHEY, CDR2 SVGAGI, per germline. V gave up 6 bases and J gave up 1 base; unmatched junction bases: 4. The length of the CDR3 is 14 residues. The CDR3 nucleotides read TGTGCCAGCAGCCGGACAGGGAAGAACACTGAAGCTTTCTTT. Encoded protein: CASSRTGKNTEAFF.

This clonotype was recorded at least ten times. The chain combines TRBV12-3 or TRBV12-4 with TRBJ1-3; D may be TRBD1 (6 bases). The CDR3 is 17 residues long. Trimming shortened V by 5 bases and J by 0 bases, and 17 bases separated the two germline ends. The CDR3, as DNA: TGTGCCAGCAGTCGGGGGCCGCGGCGGTACTCTGGAAACACCATATATTTT. Protein product: CASSRGPRRYSGNTIYF.

This clonotype came up many times. This rearrangement joins TRBV11-2 to TRBJ2-2, with 8 positions matching TRBD2. The trim removed 3 bases at V and 4 bases at J, leaving 7 bases unmatched. This CDR3 region has 16 residues. Germline CDR1 SGHAT, CDR2 FQNNGV. The CDR3 DNA sequence: TGTGCCAGCAGCTTCGAGGCGGGAGGTGCCACCGGGGAGCTGTTTTTT. Its translation: CASSFEAGGATGELFF.

The chain carries TRBV15 and TRBJ2-5; 10 bases line up with TRBD2. Germline assignment: CDR1 LNHNV and CDR2 YYDKDF (reference sequence). This CDR3 has 14 amino acids. V shed 1 base, J shed 5 bases, and the junction held 1 base outside the gene matches. The chain's CDR3 is CATSRGSGRETQYF. Written as DNA, the CDR3 is TGTGCCACCAGCAGAGGTAGCGGGAGGGAGACCCAGTACTTC.